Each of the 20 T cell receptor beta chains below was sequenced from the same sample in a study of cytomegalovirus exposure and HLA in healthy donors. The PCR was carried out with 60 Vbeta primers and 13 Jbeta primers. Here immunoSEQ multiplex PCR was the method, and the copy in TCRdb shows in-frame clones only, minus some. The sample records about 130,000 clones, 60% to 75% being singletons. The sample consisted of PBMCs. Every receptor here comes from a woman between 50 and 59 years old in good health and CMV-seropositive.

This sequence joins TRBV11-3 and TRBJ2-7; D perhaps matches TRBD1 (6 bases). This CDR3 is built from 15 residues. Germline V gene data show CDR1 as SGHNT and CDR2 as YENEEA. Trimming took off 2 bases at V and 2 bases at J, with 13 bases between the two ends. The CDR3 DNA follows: TGTGCCAGCAGCTTACCCGGACAGTTCCCCTACGAGCAGTACTTC. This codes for CASSLPGQFPYEQYF.

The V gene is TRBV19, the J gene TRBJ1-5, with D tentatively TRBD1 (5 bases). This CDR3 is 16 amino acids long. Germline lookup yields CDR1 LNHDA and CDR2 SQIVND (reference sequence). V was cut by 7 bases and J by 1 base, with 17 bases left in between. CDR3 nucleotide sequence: TGTGCCAGTACCCACGGGGGTCCGGGGAGCAATCAGCCCCAGCATTTT. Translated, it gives CASTHGGPGSNQPQHF.

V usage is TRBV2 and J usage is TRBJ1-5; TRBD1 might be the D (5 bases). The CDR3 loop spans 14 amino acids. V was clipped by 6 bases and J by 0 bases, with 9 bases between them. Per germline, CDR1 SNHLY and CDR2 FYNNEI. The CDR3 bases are TGTGCCAGCAGGGCAGGGAATAGCAATCAGCCCCAGCATTTT. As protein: CASRAGNSNQPQHF.

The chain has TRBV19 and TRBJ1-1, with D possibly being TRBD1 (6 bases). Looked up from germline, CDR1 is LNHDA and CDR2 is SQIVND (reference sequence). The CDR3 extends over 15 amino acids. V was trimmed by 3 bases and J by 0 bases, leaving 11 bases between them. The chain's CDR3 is CASSIGDIMNTEAFF. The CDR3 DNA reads TGTGCCAGTAGTATCGGGGACATAATGAACACTGAAGCTTTCTTT.

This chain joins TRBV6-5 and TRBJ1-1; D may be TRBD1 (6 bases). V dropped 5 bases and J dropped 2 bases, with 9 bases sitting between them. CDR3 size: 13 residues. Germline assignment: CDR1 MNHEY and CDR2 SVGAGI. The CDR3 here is CASSRTENTEAFF. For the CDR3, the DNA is TGTGCCAGCAGTCGGACAGAAAACACTGAAGCTTTCTTT.

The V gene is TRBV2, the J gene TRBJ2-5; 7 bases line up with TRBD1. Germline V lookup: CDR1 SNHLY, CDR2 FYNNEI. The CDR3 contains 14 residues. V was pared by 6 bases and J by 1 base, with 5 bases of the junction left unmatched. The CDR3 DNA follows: TGTGCCAGCAGCCAAGGGGGCCCCCAAGAGACCCAGTACTTC. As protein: CASSQGGPQETQYF.

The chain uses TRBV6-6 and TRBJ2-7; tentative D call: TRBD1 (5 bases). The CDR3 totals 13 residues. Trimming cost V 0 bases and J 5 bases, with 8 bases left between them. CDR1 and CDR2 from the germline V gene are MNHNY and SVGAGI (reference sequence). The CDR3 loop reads CASSYSGPDEQYF. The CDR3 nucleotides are TGTGCCAGCAGTTACTCGGGGCCCGACGAGCAGTACTTC.

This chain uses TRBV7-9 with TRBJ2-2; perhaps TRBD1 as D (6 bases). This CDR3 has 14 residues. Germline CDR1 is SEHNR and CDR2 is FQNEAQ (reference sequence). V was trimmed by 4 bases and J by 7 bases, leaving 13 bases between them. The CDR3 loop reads CASSYWGRDGELFF. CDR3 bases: TGTGCCAGCAGCTACTGGGGGCGAGACGGGGAGCTGTTTTTT.

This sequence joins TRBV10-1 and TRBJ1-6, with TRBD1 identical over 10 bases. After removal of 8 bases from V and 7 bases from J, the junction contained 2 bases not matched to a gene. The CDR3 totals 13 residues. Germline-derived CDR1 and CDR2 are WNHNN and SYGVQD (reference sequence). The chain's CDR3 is CASSGQGNSPLHF. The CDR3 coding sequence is TGCGCCAGCTCGGGACAGGGGAATTCACCCCTCCACTTT.

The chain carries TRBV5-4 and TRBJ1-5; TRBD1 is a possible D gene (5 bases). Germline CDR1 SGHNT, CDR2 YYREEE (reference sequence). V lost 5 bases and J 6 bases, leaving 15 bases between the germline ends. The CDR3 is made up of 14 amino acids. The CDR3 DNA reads TGTGCCAGCAGTCCAGACCCGCAGGGTCAGCCCCAGCATTTT. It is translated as CASSPDPQGQPQHF. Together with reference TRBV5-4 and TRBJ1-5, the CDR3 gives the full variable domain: ETGVTQSPTHLIKTRGQQVTLRCSSQSGHNTVSWYQQALGQGPQFIFQYYREEENGRGNFPPRFSGLQFPNYSSELNVNALELDDSALYLCASSPDPQGQPQHFGDGTRLSIL.

Written as DNA, the CDR3 is TGTGCCAGCTCCCAACAGGATGTGAACACTGAAGCTTTCTTT. Residues: CASSQQDVNTEAFF. V usage is TRBV18 and J usage is TRBJ1-1, with D maybe TRBD1 (5 bases). V was clipped by 6 bases and J by 0 bases, with 11 bases between them. The V gene's germline CDR1 is KGHSH and CDR2 LQKENI. The CDR3 runs to 14 residues.

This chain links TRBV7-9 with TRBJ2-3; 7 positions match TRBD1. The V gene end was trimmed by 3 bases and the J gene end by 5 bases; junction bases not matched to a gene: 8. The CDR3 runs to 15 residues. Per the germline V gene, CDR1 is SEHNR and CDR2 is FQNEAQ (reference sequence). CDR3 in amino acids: CASSLGQGEVDTQYF. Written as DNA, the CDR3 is TGTGCCAGCAGCTTGGGGCAGGGGGAAGTAGATACGCAGTATTTT.

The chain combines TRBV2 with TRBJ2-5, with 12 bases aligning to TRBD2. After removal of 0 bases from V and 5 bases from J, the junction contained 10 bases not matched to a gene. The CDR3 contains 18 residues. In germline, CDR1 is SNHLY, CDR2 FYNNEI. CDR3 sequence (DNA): TGTGCCAGCAGTGAAGCGTTTAGGCTAGCGGGGGGGCCCGAGACCCAGTACTTC. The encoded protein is CASSEAFRLAGGPETQYF. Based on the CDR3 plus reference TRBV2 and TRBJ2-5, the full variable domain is EPEVTQTPSHQVTQMGQEVILRCVPISNHLYFYWYRQILGQKVEFLVSFYNNEISEKSEIFDDQFSVERPDGSNFTLKIRSTKLEDSAMYFCASSEAFRLAGGPETQYFGPGTRLLVL.

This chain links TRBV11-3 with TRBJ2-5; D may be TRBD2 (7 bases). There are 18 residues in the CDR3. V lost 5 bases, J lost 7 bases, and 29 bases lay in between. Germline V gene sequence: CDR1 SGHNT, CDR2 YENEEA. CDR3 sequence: CASSPEGGQMTVGGTQYF. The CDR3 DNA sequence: TGTGCCAGCAGCCCCGAGGGGGGGCAGATGACCGTAGGGGGGACCCAGTACTTC.

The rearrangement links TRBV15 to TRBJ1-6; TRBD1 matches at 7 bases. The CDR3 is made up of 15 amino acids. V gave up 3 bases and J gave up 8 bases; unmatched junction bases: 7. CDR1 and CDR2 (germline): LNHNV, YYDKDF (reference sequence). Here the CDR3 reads CATSRADRVYSPLHF. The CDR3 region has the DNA TGTGCCACCAGCAGGGCAGACAGGGTTTATTCACCCCTCCACTTT.

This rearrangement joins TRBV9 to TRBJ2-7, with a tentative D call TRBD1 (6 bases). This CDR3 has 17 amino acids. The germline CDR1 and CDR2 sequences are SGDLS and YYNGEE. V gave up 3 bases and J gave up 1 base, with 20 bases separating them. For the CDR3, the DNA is TGTGCCAGCAGCGCCACAGGGATTACGCGGACTTCCTACGAGCAGTACTTC. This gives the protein CASSATGITRTSYEQYF.

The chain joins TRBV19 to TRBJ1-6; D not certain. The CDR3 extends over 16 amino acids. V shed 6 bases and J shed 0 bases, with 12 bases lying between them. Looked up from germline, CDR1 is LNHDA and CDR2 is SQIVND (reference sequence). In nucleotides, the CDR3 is TGTGCCAGTAGCCCCGCGGGGAGCTCCTATAATTCACCCCTCCACTTT. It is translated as CASSPAGSSYNSPLHF.

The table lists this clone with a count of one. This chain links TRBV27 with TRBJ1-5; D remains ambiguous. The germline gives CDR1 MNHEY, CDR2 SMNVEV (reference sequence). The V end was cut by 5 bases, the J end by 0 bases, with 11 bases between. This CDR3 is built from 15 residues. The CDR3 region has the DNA TGTGCCAGCAGTCTGACAAGTTATAGCAATCAGCCCCAGCATTTT. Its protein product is CASSLTSYSNQPQHF.

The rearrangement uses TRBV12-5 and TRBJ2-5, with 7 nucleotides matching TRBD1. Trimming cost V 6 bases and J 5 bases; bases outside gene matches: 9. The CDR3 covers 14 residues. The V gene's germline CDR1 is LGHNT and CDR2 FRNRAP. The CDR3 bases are TGTGCTAGTGGGAACACAGGGGATAGTGAGACCCAGTACTTC. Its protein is CASGNTGDSETQYF.

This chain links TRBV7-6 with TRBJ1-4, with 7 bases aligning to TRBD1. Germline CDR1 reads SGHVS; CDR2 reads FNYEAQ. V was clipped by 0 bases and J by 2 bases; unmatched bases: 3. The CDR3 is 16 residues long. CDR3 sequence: CASSLASGGTNEKLFF. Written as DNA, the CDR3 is TGTGCCAGCAGCTTAGCGTCAGGGGGTACTAATGAAAAACTGTTTTTT.